This entry describes one T cell receptor beta chain. Its specificity is unknown. This sample is drawn from a study of cytomegalovirus exposure and HLA in healthy donors. Findings and caveats of the study: Rates of TCR association differed by HLA locus in a later analysis, with DRB1 highest and HLA-C lowest. One cluster of highly shared sequence variants probably arose as a sequencing artifact.

The study ran its PCR with 60 Vbeta and 13 Jbeta primers. Clones were sequenced by immunoSEQ multiplex PCR, and TCRdb holds only the in-frame ones, with some missing. The profile shows 180,000 or so clones, 9.5% of them singletons. The CDR3 totals 21 residues. Germline V gene data show CDR1 as SGHVS and CDR2 as FNYEAQ. The germline V and J ends were trimmed by 5 bases and 6 bases, with 37 bases remaining between them. The V and J genes are TRBV7-6 and TRBJ1-2; no definite D call. This TCR was sampled from a young woman in good health and CMV-seropositive. Sequences were obtained from PBMCs. The CDR3 protein is CASSGYGTGNLERSSADGYTF. Written as DNA, the CDR3 is TGTGCCAGCAGCGGCTACGGAACCGGTAACTTGGAGAGGTCGTCGGCGGATGGCTACACCTTC. Using reference TRBV7-6 and TRBJ1-2 for the parts outside the CDR3, the full variable domain is GAGVSQSPRYKVTKRGQDVALRCDPISGHVSLYWYRQALGQGPEFLTYFNYEAQQDKSGLPNDRFSAERPEGSISTLTIQRTEQRDSAMYRCASSGYGTGNLERSSADGYTFGSGTRLTVV.